A selection of T cell receptor beta chains follows, all from one sample in a study of blood T cell repertoires in COVID-19. Assay: immunoSEQ multiplex PCR; the TCRdb copy retains only in-frame clones and omits some. The data hold a few hundred thousand clones, with 75% to 90% observed a single time. Sequenced material: peripheral blood. Receptor source: a woman aged 70-85 years with acute or convalescent COVID-19. Each CDR3 is given with its conserved first and last residue. The D gene is left open where the match is weak. Only part of the rows carry a size: once, few, many, or a class if the clone is expanded.

.,15,TRBV3-1/TRBV3-2,.,TRBJ1-2,TGTGCCAGCAGCGGCCCCTGGGGCAGTAACTATGGCTACACCTTC,CASSGPWGSNYGYTF
.,14,TRBV3-1/TRBV3-2,.,TRBJ1-1,TGTGCCAGCTCACGAGCCGGGATGAACACTGAAGCTTTCTTT,CASSRAGMNTEAFF
.,14,TRBV5-1,.,TRBJ1-1,TGCGCCAGCAGCCCGGACAACACGAACACTGAAGCTTTCTTT,CASSPDNTNTEAFF
TRBD1,15,TRBV30,.,TRBJ1-1,TGTGCCTGGAGGCCAACAGGGGGCTGGGGCACTGAAGCTTTCTTT,CAWRPTGGWGTEAFF
.,16,TRBV7-9,.,TRBJ2-6,TGTGCCAGCAGCGGAGGCCTAGGGTCTGGGGCCAACGTCCTGACTTTC,CASSGGLGSGANVLTF
TRBD2,14,TRBV6-2/TRBV6-3,.,TRBJ2-7,TGTGCCAGCAGTTACCGACTAGCGTACTACGAGCAGTACTTC,CASSYRLAYYEQYF
.,16,TRBV5-6,.,TRBJ1-2,TGTGCCAGCAGCTTACCAGGGGCCCCTTACTTCTATGGCTACACCTTC,CASSLPGAPYFYGYTF
.,16,TRBV5-1,.,TRBJ1-1,TGCGCCAGCAGCTTGAGTAATCGAGGGTCGAACACTGAAGCTTTCTTT,CASSLSNRGSNTEAFF
.,15,TRBV19,.,TRBJ1-1,TGTGCCAGTAAGGGAGGCCCGATTCGGATCACTGAAGCTTTCTTT,CASKGGPIRITEAFF
.,14,TRBV5-4,.,TRBJ2-7,TGTGCCAGCAGCCCGAGCCAGGGGATCTACGAGCAGTACTTC,CASSPSQGIYEQYF
TRBD1,16,TRBV7-9,.,TRBJ1-2,TGTGCCAGCAGCTTAAGGGCAGGGGGAACTAACTATGGCTACACCTTC,CASSLRAGGTNYGYTF
TRBD1,14,TRBV3-1/TRBV3-2,few,TRBJ1-4,TGTGCCAGCAGCCCCGGACAGGGGAGAGAAAAACTGTTTTTT,CASSPGQGREKLFF
.,13,TRBV20-1,.,TRBJ2-7,TGCAGTGCTAGTCGTCCGGGGGTCAGGGAGCAGTACTTC,CSASRPGVREQYF